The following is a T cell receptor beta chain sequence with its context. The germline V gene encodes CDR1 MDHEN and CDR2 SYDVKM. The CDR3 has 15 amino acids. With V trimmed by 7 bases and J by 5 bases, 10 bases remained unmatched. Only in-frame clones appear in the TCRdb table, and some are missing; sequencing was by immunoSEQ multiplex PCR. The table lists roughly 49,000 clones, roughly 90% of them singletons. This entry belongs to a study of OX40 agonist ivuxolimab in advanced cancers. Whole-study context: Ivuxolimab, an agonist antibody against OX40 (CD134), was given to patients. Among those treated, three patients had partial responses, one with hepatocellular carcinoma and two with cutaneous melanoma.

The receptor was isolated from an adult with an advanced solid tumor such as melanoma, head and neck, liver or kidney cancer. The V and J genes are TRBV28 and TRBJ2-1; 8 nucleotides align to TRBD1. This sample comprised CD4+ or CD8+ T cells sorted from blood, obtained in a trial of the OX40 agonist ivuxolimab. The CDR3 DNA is TGTGCCAGCACACTACCGGGACAGGCTGACAATGAGCAGTTCTTC. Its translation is CASTLPGQADNEQFF.